This T cell receptor (beta chain) was sequenced during a study of brain T cells in children with intractable seizures. Study-level findings and limits: HCMV serostatus was not known, and viral specificity came from CDR3 similarity only. Pre- and post-surgery blood differed in depth, so pre-surgery absences may be undersampling.

This table comes from immunoSEQ multiplex PCR, and its TCRdb copy is limited to in-frame clones, with some not included. The data hold hundreds of thousands of clones, with about 94% observed a single time. Regarding time point: blood from clinic visit 5 months post-surgery; TSC patient then seizure free. Only cases whose brain tissue showed the highest T cell transcript signatures were sequenced. Before surgery, patients took at least one anti-epileptic drug. In its sample, this clone was seen a few times. Antigen specificity is unknown. Germline CDR1 and CDR2: SGHNT and YENEEA. The CDR3 length is 14 residues. The junction had 7 bases not matched to a gene; V was cut back by 5 bases and J by 6 bases.

This clonotype originated in a boy under two years old with tuberous sclerosis and intractable seizures. This rearrangement joins TRBV11-3 to TRBJ2-7; TRBD1 matches at 10 bases. The source material was peripheral blood, sampled about 5 months after surgery. The chain's CDR3 is CASSADRGQGEQYF. CDR3 sequence (DNA): TGTGCCAGCAGCGCTGACAGGGGGCAGGGCGAGCAGTACTTC.